The rows below give T cell receptor beta chains drawn from one sample of a study of shared clonotypes between healthy human individuals. Libraries were prepared by immunoSEQ multiplex PCR; TCRdb keeps only in-frame clonotypes and omits some of them. The data hold about 96,000 clones, with 40% to 55% observed a single time. Input material: PBMCs. The receptor set was obtained from a woman between 35 and 50 years old in good health. Some clones in this sample may be carry-over from other donors' samples. Both conserved end residues are part of each CDR3. The order of the fields is D gene, CDR3 length, J gene, V gene, clone size, CDR3 protein, CDR3 DNA. D genes are given only for firm matches. The size of a clone is reported for some rows only, either as once, few or many, or as a class for expanded clones.

>TRBD2|16|TRBJ2-7|TRBV2|-
CASSGRGVAGSYEQYF
TGTGCCAGCAGTGGTAGGGGGGTAGCGGGGTCCTACGAGCAGTACTTC
>TRBD1|14|TRBJ1-1|TRBV29-1|many
CSVSFGTGGTEAFF
TGCAGCGTCTCCTTCGGGACAGGGGGCACTGAAGCTTTCTTT
>TRBD1|14|TRBJ2-5|TRBV5-1|-
CASSPGQGGETQYF
TGCGCCAGCAGCCCGGGACAGGGAGGAGAGACCCAGTACTTC
>TRBD1|15|TRBJ1-6|TRBV28|-
CASSTGGWYNSPLHF
TGTGCCAGCAGTACAGGGGGCTGGTATAATTCACCCCTCCACTTT
>TRBD2|14|TRBJ2-1|TRBV30|-
CAWSVLAAGNEQFF
TGTGCCTGGAGTGTACTAGCGGCTGGGAATGAGCAGTTCTTC
>TRBD2|15|TRBJ2-3|TRBV27|-
CASSPSGRVTDTQYF
TGTGCCAGCAGCCCTAGCGGGAGAGTCACAGATACGCAGTATTTT
>-|13|TRBJ2-1|TRBV30|-
CAWSVLGTWEQFF
TGTGCCTGGAGTGTACTGGGGACCTGGGAGCAGTTCTTC
>TRBD2|13|TRBJ2-7|TRBV14|-
CASSPGLASEQYF
TGTGCCAGCAGCCCGGGACTAGCTTCCGAGCAGTACTTC
>-|15|TRBJ2-1|TRBV29-1|many
CSVEGGIRSYNEQFF
TGCAGCGTTGAGGGTGGGATAAGGTCCTACAATGAGCAGTTCTTC
>-|15|TRBJ2-5|TRBV19|-
CASSDLLPGLSAQYF
TGTGCCAGTAGTGATCTCCTCCCCGGGTTATCTGCCCAGTACTTC
>TRBD1|15|TRBJ1-2|TRBV28|few
CASSPYPGRGNGYTF
TGTGCCAGCAGTCCCTACCCCGGCAGGGGGAATGGCTACACCTTC
>-|14|TRBJ1-2|TRBV9|-
CASSVVGANYGYTF
TGTGCCAGCAGCGTAGTGGGAGCTAACTATGGCTACACCTTC
>-|13|TRBJ1-5|TRBV6-6|-
CASSSTTDQPQHF
TGTGCCAGCAGTTCCACGACGGATCAGCCCCAGCATTTT
>-|12|TRBJ2-1|TRBV10-3|many
CAISDLVDEQFF
TGTGCCATCAGTGACTTAGTGGATGAGCAGTTCTTC
>-|11|TRBJ2-1|TRBV25-1|many
CASRRPRGPFF
TGTGCCAGCAGGCGACCGAGGGGTCCGTTCTTC
>-|13|TRBJ1-2|TRBV2|many
CASRLEVNYGYTF
TGTGCCAGCAGATTAGAGGTTAACTATGGCTACACCTTC
>TRBD1|11|TRBJ2-1|TRBV7-9|-
CASSAGGEQFF
TGTGCCAGCAGCGCAGGGGGAGAGCAGTTCTTC
>TRBD1|15|TRBJ1-1|TRBV18|few
CASSSTGVRGTEAFF
TGTGCCAGCTCATCAACAGGGGTGCGGGGGACTGAAGCTTTCTTT
>-|15|TRBJ1-1|TRBV27|few
CASSLRGLYLTEAFF
TGTGCCAGCAGTTTACGTGGACTTTACCTAACGGAAGCTTTCTTT
>TRBD1|17|TRBJ1-2|TRBV7-9|medium-sized
CASSDSGTGVNSDGYTF
TGTGCCAGCAGCGATTCGGGGACAGGGGTCAATAGTGATGGCTACACCTTC
>-|14|TRBJ2-5|TRBV5-1|many
CASSGPSQGETQYF
TGCGCCAGCAGCGGACCCTCTCAAGGGGAGACCCAGTACTTC
>-|13|TRBJ2-1|TRBV4-3|once
CASSQESYNEQFF
TGCGCCAGCAGCCAAGAAAGTTACAATGAGCAGTTCTTC
>TRBD2|13|TRBJ2-7|TRBV2|-
CASNLAGNPSQYF
TGTGCCAGCAACTTAGCGGGAAATCCCTCTCAGTACTTC
>TRBD1|16|TRBJ1-2|TRBV28|-
CASRHPTGAADYGYTF
TGTGCCAGCAGACACCCAACAGGGGCGGCGGACTATGGCTACACCTTC
>-|16|TRBJ1-5|TRBV7-8|-
CASSLTTRYSNQPQHF
TGTGCCAGCAGCTTAACGACACGATATAGCAATCAGCCCCAGCATTTT
>TRBD2|14|TRBJ2-7|TRBV9|many
CASSPPAGGHEQYF
TGTGCCAGCAGCCCGCCGGCGGGAGGGCACGAGCAGTACTTC
>-|13|TRBJ1-5|TRBV6-1|many
CASSDTIFEPQHF
TGTGCCAGCAGTGACACCATTTTTGAGCCCCAGCATTTT
>-|16|TRBJ2-7|TRBV6-5|-
CASSYSANLPDYEQYF
TGTGCCAGCAGTTACTCGGCTAATCTCCCAGACTACGAGCAGTACTTC
>-|14|TRBJ1-2|TRBV7-8|-
CASSLDRAGDGYTF
TGTGCCAGCAGCTTAGATCGAGCAGGGGATGGCTACACCTTC
>-|14|TRBJ2-7|TRBV25-1|-
CVSSDRDGGYEQYF
TGTGTCAGCAGTGACCGGGACGGGGGTTACGAGCAGTACTTC
>-|11|TRBJ2-7|TRBV6-5|-
CAISVSYEQYF
TGTGCCATCAGCGTCTCCTACGAGCAGTACTTC
>-|12|TRBJ2-1|TRBV4-1|few
CASSEARDEQFF
TGCGCCAGCAGCGAGGCAAGGGATGAGCAGTTCTTC
>-|14|TRBJ2-6|TRBV7-9|-
CASSFTAGANVLTF
TGTGCCAGCAGCTTTACCGCTGGGGCCAACGTCCTGACTTTC
>TRBD1|16|TRBJ2-1|TRBV9|-
CASSADRGISWGEQFF
TGTGCCAGCAGCGCGGACAGGGGGATTTCGTGGGGTGAGCAGTTCTTC
>TRBD1|16|TRBJ1-2|TRBV4-1|few
CASSQDYDRAPWGYTF
TGCGCCAGCAGCCAAGACTATGACAGGGCACCGTGGGGCTACACCTTC
>-|14|TRBJ2-3|TRBV7-2|-
CASSLAYHQDTQYF
TGTGCCAGCAGCTTAGCCTACCACCAGGATACGCAGTATTTT
>TRBD2|12|TRBJ2-7|TRBV7-2|-
CASSGNRLEQYF
TGTGCCAGTAGCGGGAACCGGCTCGAGCAGTACTTC
>TRBD2|16|TRBJ2-1|TRBV7-9|-
CASSSLAGRGYNEQFF
TGTGCCAGCTCTTCACTAGCGGGACGAGGCTACAATGAGCAGTTCTTC
>TRBD1|13|TRBJ1-2|TRBV28|many
CASSLDRGLGYTF
TGTGCCAGCAGTTTAGACAGGGGGCTTGGCTACACCTTC
>TRBD2|15|TRBJ2-3|TRBV14|-
CASSQAGGPSDTQYF
TGTGCCAGCAGCCAAGCGGGAGGGCCCTCAGATACGCAGTATTTT
>TRBD2|12|TRBJ2-5|TRBV2|-
CASGREGETQYF
TGTGCCAGCGGACGGGAGGGAGAGACCCAGTACTTC
>TRBD2|14|TRBJ2-2|TRBV7-3|-
CASSLEREAGELFF
TGTGCCAGCAGCTTAGAGCGGGAAGCCGGGGAGCTGTTTTTT
>-|14|TRBJ1-6|TRBV7-4|-
CASSDGGGISPLHF
TGTGCCAGCAGTGACGGGGGCGGTATCTCACCCCTCCACTTT
>-|15|TRBJ1-2|TRBV5-8|few
CASSLVPHGPLDYTF
TGTGCCAGCAGCTTGGTTCCGCACGGACCTCTCGACTACACCTTC
>-|12|TRBJ2-7|TRBV5-1|many
CASSLGASEQYF
TGCGCCAGCAGCTTGGGTGCTTCCGAGCAGTACTTC
>TRBD2|15|TRBJ2-7|TRBV6-1|few
CASRPDTSAFYEQYF
TGTGCCAGCAGACCCGACACTAGCGCCTTTTACGAGCAGTACTTC
>-|13|TRBJ1-1|TRBV6-1|-
CASNHRERAEAFF
TGTGCCAGCAACCATCGGGAAAGGGCTGAAGCTTTCTTT
>-|12|TRBJ2-7|TRBV14|-
CASSPVPYEQYF
TGTGCCAGCAGCCCGGTGCCCTACGAGCAGTACTTC
>-|15|TRBJ2-1|TRBV5-6|-
CASSLGGSGSNEQFF
TGTGCCAGCAGCTTAGGGGGGAGCGGTTCCAATGAGCAGTTCTTC
>-|14|TRBJ1-2|TRBV19|-
CASVPRAGLDGYTF
TGTGCCAGTGTTCCGAGGGCAGGGCTCGATGGCTACACCTTC
>-|16|TRBJ1-6|TRBV7-8|few
CASSLGRDLYNSPLHF
TGTGCCAGCAGCTTAGGCCGGGACCTTTATAATTCACCCCTCCACTTT
>TRBD2|13|TRBJ2-7|TRBV11-2|-
CASTLLAGYEQYF
TGTGCCAGCACGCTACTAGCGGGGTACGAGCAGTACTTC
>TRBD1|15|TRBJ1-4|TRBV28|-
CASSLGGQGAEKLFF
TGTGCCAGCAGTTTAGGGGGACAGGGGGCTGAAAAACTGTTTTTT
>-|14|TRBJ2-7|TRBV27|many
CASSLWGTNYEQYF
TGTGCCAGCAGTTTATGGGGTACAAACTACGAGCAGTACTTC
>-|14|TRBJ2-7|TRBV29-1|few
CSVEFGAGGNEQYF
TGCAGCGTTGAATTCGGGGCGGGCGGGAACGAGCAGTACTTC